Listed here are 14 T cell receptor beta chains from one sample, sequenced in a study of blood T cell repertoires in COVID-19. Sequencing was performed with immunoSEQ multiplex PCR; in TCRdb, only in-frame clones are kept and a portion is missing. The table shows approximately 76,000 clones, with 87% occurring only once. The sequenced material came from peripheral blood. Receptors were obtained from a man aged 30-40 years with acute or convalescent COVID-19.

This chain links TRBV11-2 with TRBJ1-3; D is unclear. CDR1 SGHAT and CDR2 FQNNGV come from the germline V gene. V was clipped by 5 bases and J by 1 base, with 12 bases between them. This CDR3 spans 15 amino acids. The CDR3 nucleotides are TGTGCCAGCAGCACCAGGACGGGGTCTGGAAACACCATATATTTT. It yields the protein CASSTRTGSGNTIYF.

In nucleotides, the CDR3 is TGTGCCAGTAGTCCAGACACCCCGACGTACCAAGAGACCCAGTACTTC. Translating gives CASSPDTPTYQETQYF. The chain uses TRBV19 and TRBJ2-5; D gene ambiguous. The CDR3 totals 16 residues. The V gene lost 5 bases and the J gene lost 0 bases, with 16 bases spanning the gap. Germline-derived CDR1 and CDR2 are LNHDA and SQIVND (reference sequence).

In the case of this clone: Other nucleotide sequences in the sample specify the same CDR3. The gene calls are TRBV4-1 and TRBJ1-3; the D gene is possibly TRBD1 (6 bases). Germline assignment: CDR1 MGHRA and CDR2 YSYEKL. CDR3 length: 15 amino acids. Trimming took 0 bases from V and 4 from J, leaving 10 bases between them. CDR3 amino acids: CASSQDTGTGNTIYF. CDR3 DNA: TGCGCCAGCAGCCAAGATACAGGGACAGGAAACACCATATATTTT.

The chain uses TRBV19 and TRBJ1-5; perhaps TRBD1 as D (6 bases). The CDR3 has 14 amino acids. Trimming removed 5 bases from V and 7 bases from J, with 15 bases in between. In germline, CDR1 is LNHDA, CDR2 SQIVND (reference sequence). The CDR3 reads CASSLQGWGQPQHF. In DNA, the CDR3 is TGTGCCAGTAGTCTCCAGGGGTGGGGGCAGCCCCAGCATTTT. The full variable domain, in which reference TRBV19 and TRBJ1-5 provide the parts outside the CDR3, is DGGITQSPKYLFRKEGQNVTLSCEQNLNHDAMYWYRQDPGQGLRLIYYSQIVNDFQKGDIAEGYSVSREKKESFPLTVTSAQKNPTAFYLCASSLQGWGQPQHFGDGTRLSIL.

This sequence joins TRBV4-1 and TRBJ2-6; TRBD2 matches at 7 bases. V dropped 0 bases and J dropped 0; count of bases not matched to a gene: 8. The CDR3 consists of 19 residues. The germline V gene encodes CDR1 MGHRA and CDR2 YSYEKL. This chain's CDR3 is CASSQDRGAGISGANVLTF. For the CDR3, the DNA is TGCGCCAGCAGCCAAGATAGAGGAGCGGGAATCTCTGGGGCCAACGTCCTGACTTTC.

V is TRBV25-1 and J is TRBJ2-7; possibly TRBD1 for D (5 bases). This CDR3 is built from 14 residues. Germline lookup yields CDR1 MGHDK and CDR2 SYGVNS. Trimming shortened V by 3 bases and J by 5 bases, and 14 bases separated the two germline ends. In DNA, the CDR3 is TGTGCCAGCAGTGAGCCAGGGAAGGGCAACGAGCAGTACTTC. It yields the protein CASSEPGKGNEQYF.

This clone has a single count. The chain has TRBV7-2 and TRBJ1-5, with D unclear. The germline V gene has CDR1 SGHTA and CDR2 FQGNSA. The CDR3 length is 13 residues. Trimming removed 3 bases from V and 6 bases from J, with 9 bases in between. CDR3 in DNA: TGTGCCAGCAGCTTTGGAGAATCTCAGCCCCAGCATTTT. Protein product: CASSFGESQPQHF.

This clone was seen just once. The CDR3 sequence is CASSLGEGIGAEAFF. In DNA form, the CDR3 reads TGCGCCAGCAGCCTTGGGGAGGGGATAGGGGCTGAAGCTTTCTTT. V and J are TRBV5-1 and TRBJ1-1, with D possibly matching TRBD1 (5 bases). CDR1 is SGHRS and CDR2 is YFSETQ in the germline V gene. Trimming took 4 bases from V and 6 from J, leaving 19 bases between them. This CDR3 is built from 15 residues. Full variable domain (missing parts from reference TRBV5-1 and TRBJ1-1): KAGVTQTPRYLIKTRGQQVTLSCSPISGHRSVSWYQQTPGQGLQFLFEYFSETQRNKGNFPGRFSGRQFSNSRSEMNVSTLELGDSALYLCASSLGEGIGAEAFFGQGTRLTVV.

The CDR3 coding sequence is TGTGCCAGTAGTAGAGGACTAGTCTACGAGCAGTACTTC. Amino acid sequence: CASSRGLVYEQYF. V usage is TRBV19 and J usage is TRBJ2-7; 7 bases align to TRBD2. CDR3 length equals 13 residues. The J segment lost 3 bases and the V segment lost 4 bases, leaving 3 bases of the junction unmatched. The germline gives CDR1 LNHDA, CDR2 SQIVND (reference sequence).

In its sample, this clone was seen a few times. The CDR3 nucleotides are TGTGCCAGCAGCTTAGTGGCGGTTCGGGGTTCGCCCCAGCATTTT. Translating it yields CASSLVAVRGSPQHF. The V call is TRBV7-8, the J call TRBJ1-5; no clear D gene. Looked up from germline, CDR1 is SGHVS and CDR2 is FQNEAQ. The V end lost 1 base, the J end lost 9 bases, and 16 bases lay between the germline ends. The CDR3 has 15 amino acids. The full variable domain, with the rest looked up from reference TRBV7-8 and TRBJ1-5, is GAGVSQSPRYKVAKRGQDVALRCDPISGHVSLFWYQQALGQGPEFLTYFQNEAQLDKSGLPSDRFFAERPEGSVSTLKIQRTQQEDSAVYLCASSLVAVRGSPQHFGDGTRLSIL.

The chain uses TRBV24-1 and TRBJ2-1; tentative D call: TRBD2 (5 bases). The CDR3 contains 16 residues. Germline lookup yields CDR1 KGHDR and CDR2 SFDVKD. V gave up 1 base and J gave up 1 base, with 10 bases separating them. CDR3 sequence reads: CATSDFSGSSYNEQFF. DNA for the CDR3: TGTGCCACCAGTGATTTCTCTGGGAGTTCCTACAATGAGCAGTTCTTC.

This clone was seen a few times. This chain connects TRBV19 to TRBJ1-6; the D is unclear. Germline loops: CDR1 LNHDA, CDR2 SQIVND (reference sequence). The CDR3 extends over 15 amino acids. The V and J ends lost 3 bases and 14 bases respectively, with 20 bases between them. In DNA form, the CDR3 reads TGTGCCAGTAGTATTATGTACGGACTTGATTCCACCCTCCACTTT. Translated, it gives CASSIMYGLDSTLHF.

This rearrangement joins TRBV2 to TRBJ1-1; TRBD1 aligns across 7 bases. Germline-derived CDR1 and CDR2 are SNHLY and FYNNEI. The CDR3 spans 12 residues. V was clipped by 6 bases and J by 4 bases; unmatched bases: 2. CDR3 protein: CASRGQLTEAFF. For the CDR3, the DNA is TGTGCCAGCAGGGGACAGCTCACTGAAGCTTTCTTT.

CDR3 coding DNA: TGTGCCAGCAGCCGGGAGAGTGGTAACAATGAGCAGTTCTTC. The encoded protein is CASSRESGNNEQFF. The J gene is TRBJ2-1, the V gene TRBV3-1 (or the pseudogene TRBV3-2); the D gene is possibly TRBD2 (5 bases). Trimming cost V 4 bases and J 5 bases, with 12 bases left between them. This CDR3 has 14 residues. Germline CDR1 is LGHDT and CDR2 is YNNKEL (reference sequence).